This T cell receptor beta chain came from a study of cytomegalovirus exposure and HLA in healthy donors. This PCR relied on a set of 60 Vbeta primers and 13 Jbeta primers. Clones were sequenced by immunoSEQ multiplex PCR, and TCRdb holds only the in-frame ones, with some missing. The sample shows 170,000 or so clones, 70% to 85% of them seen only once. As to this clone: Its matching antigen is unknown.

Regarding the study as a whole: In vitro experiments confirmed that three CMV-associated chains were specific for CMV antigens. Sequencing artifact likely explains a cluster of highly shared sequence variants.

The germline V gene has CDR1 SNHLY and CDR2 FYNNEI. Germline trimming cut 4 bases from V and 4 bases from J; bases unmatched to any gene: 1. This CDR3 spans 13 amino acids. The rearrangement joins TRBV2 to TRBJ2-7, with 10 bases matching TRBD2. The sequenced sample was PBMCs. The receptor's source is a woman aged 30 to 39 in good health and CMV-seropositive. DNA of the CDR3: TGTGCCAGCAGTGGAGCGGGAGGGTACGAGCAGTACTTC. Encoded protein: CASSGAGGYEQYF.